This T cell receptor (beta chain) was identified in a study of blood T cell repertoires in COVID-19. In the study overall: The United States, Italy and Spain supplied acute and convalescent COVID-19 samples. PBMCs, B-cell-depleted T cells, or T cells were the source of the cDNA or gDNA that made up the material.

Germline values: CDR1 SGHRS, CDR2 YFSETQ. Trimming removed 4 bases from V and 0 bases from J, with 10 bases in between. This CDR3 region has 14 residues. Authors' processing steps: Amplification of reference gene primers provided the estimated nucleated cell counts. TCRdb's table, derived via immunoSEQ multiplex PCR, lists solely in-frame clones and lacks some. V, J and clone size are taken as reported in that table, and D and trimming were inferred from the DNA itself. The sample yields 150,000 to 200,000 clones, more than 75% seen once. Sequenced sample: peripheral blood. The chain combines TRBV5-1 with TRBJ2-5; the D gene is possibly TRBD1 (5 bases). The origin of this receptor is a man in his forties with active or convalescent COVID-19. The CDR3: CASSPRTNQETQYF. CDR3 DNA sequence: TGCGCCAGCAGCCCTAGGACAAACCAAGAGACCCAGTACTTC.